This TCR beta chain is from a study of T cell responses to AZD1222 COVID-19 vaccine. General study results and limits: Donors were largely white British and mainly female; clonal diversity was possibly underestimated.

Clones were read by immunoSEQ multiplex PCR, and TCRdb kept only the in-frame ones, dropping some. The sample contains about 66,000 clones, about three quarters of which appear only once. In the case of this clone: Its target is unknown.

Trimming cost V 4 bases and J 4 bases, with 12 bases left between them. This CDR3 has 13 amino acids. Germline CDR1 and CDR2: SGHRS and YFSETQ. The sample here was peripheral blood, taken 28 days after the second AZD1222 dose. The TCR was taken from an adult who received the AZD1222 COVID-19 vaccine. The gene calls are TRBV5-1 and TRBJ2-7; D may be TRBD1 (6 bases). DNA of the CDR3: TGCGCCAGCAGCGCGGACAGTCTGTACGAGCAGTACTTC. It translates to CASSADSLYEQYF.